A single sample is the source of the 6 T cell receptor beta chains below, sequenced in a study of CD8 T cells in ankylosing spondylitis. TCRdb re-analysed the 5' RACE reads in MiXCR, keeping a single row per CDR3 protein. The top ten hold roughly 3.5% of the sample, which has more than 500,000 distinct CDR3 sequences, roughly 5.2% seen once. Whole-study findings and limits: What seemed typical of ankylosing spondylitis blood was a TCR beta motif built from roughly 8 highly homologous variants.

For these TCRs, the target antigens are not known. What was sequenced was blood, either unsorted or a sorted T cell fraction (not recorded which). The source is a male donor with ankylosing spondylitis.

In its sample, this clonotype was seen many times. CDR3 region: CASSLGYFSEQFF. For the CDR3, the DNA is TGTGCCAGCAGCTTAGGGTATTTCAGCGAGCAGTTCTTC. The V call is TRBV7-3, the J call TRBJ2-1; D unresolved. This CDR3 region has 13 residues. The V gene lost 2 bases and the J gene lost 10 bases, with 12 bases spanning the gap. In germline, CDR1 is SGHTA, CDR2 FQGTGA.

This clonotype was observed many times. V and J are TRBV7-2 and TRBJ1-4; D is ambiguous. The CDR3 has 15 residues. CDR1 is SGHTA and CDR2 is FQGNSA in the germline V gene. Between the trimmed V and J ends, which lost 4 bases and 4 bases, there was a span of 13 bases. The DNA of the CDR3 is TGTGCCAGCAGCTCACGGCCCCTTGATAATGAAAAACTGTTTTTT. Encoded protein: CASSSRPLDNEKLFF. The full variable domain, rest sourced from reference TRBV7-2 and TRBJ1-4, is GAGVSQSPSNKVTEKGKDVELRCDPISGHTALYWYRQSLGQGLEFLIYFQGNSAPDKSGLPSDRFSAERTGGSVSTLTIQRTQQEDSAVYLCASSSRPLDNEKLFFGSGTQLSVL.

This clonotype occurred many times. The chain combines TRBV7-8 with TRBJ1-2; no reliable D call. V was cut by 2 bases and J by 3 bases, with 13 bases left in between. Germline V gives CDR1 SGHVS, CDR2 FQNEAQ. The CDR3 runs 15 residues. The CDR3: CASSLSPDRDYGYTF. CDR3 bases: TGTGCCAGCAGCTTAAGCCCTGACCGAGACTATGGCTACACCTTC.

This clonotype has a count of ten or more. The rearrangement links TRBV29-1 to TRBJ2-7; 10 bases map to TRBD1. Germline assignment: CDR1 SQVTM and CDR2 ANQGSEA. The CDR3 contains 16 residues. V shed 0 bases, J shed 0 bases, and the junction held 5 bases outside the gene matches. As DNA, the CDR3 is TGCAGCGTTGAAGACCCGGACAGGGGGAGCTCCTACGAGCAGTACTTC. Translating it yields CSVEDPDRGSSYEQYF.

The rearrangement uses TRBV20-1 and TRBJ1-1; D remains ambiguous. The CDR3 is made up of 11 amino acids. V was clipped by 3 bases and J by 10 bases, with 12 bases between them. Germline lookup yields CDR1 DFQATT and CDR2 SNEGSKA (reference sequence). CDR3 DNA sequence: TGCAGTGCTAGCCGGGTAGGGAGAGCTTTCTTT. Amino acids: CSASRVGRAFF.

The sample holds many counts of this clonotype. J is TRBJ1-5 and V is TRBV24-1; D is perhaps TRBD1 (5 bases). The V gene lost 4 bases and the J gene lost 7 bases, with 13 bases spanning the gap. The length of the CDR3 is 14 residues. CDR1 and CDR2 from the germline V gene are KGHDR and SFDVKD. CDR3 protein: CATSDSRDGQPQHF. The CDR3 DNA reads as TGTGCCACCAGTGACTCGAGGGACGGCCAGCCCCAGCATTTT.